The sequence of this T cell receptor (beta chain) was determined in a study of blood T cell repertoires in COVID-19. About the research overall: The samples span acute and convalescent COVID-19 from the United States, Italy and Spain. T cells, B-cell-depleted T cells, or PBMCs supplied cDNA or gDNA.

Germline V gene lookup returns CDR1 GTSNPN and CDR2 SVGIG (reference sequence). The CDR3 length is 13 residues. Germline trimming cut 5 bases from V and 4 bases from J; bases unmatched to any gene: 4. The authors' processing: It was from reference gene primer amplification that nucleated cell counts were estimated. TCRdb keeps only in-frame clones here, not all; method: immunoSEQ multiplex PCR. That table supplies the V and J calls and clone size; D and trimming were determined from the DNA. Among some 110,000 clones, around 90% were seen once, and the ten largest hold 7.7%. Sample: peripheral blood. The TCR comes from a human donor in a cohort sampled during active COVID-19. The chain carries TRBV30 and TRBJ2-7, with 11 bases identical to TRBD1. The CDR3 loop reads CAWEGQGAYEQYF. Here the CDR3 DNA reads TGTGCCTGGGAAGGACAGGGGGCATACGAGCAGTACTTC.